This TCR beta chain was observed in a study of T cells after yellow fever vaccination. The wider study: The authors prepared low-cell-number fractions using SMART-Seq v4 Ultra Low Input. Broader study findings: Few clonotypes appeared in both CD4 and CD8 compartments. Abundant bulk-population clonotypes could contaminate the FACS-sorted repertoires. Reappearance after the booster was seen for most primary-vaccination clones, at 95% to 98% CD4 and around 90% CD8.

Germline values: CDR1 MNHNS, CDR2 SASEGT. Trimming cost V 2 bases and J 3 bases, with 8 bases left between them. The CDR3 spans 14 residues. TCRdb re-derived calls from the 5' RACE reads in MiXCR, one entry per CDR3 protein. The sample has some 500,000 distinct CDR3 sequences, about 14% seen once; the top ten hold about 14%. Of note for this clonotype: Antigen: not known.

Sequences were derived from PBMCs, sampled on the day of the yellow fever booster vaccination. The chain combines TRBV6-1 with TRBJ1-3; D might be TRBD1 (6 bases). The sequence derives from a man younger than 40 who received the YFV17D yellow fever vaccine. This CDR3 reads CASSEQGHGNTIYF. The DNA of the CDR3 is TGTGCCAGCAGTGAACAGGGACATGGAAACACCATATATTTT.